This TCR beta chain was identified during a study of sequential checkpoint blockade in melanoma. The V gene lost 5 bases and the J gene lost 2 bases, with 10 bases spanning the gap. The CDR3 loop spans 13 amino acids. Germline V CDR1 and CDR2: LGHNA, YSLEER. The repertoire was sequenced with immunoSEQ multiplex PCR; TCRdb's copy has only in-frame clones and lacks some. The data contain about 20,000 clones, roughly 82% of them seen just once; the ten biggest clones take up 51%. The treatment was: randomized to nivolumab then ipilimumab (arm A) or the reverse (arm B). Patients had received no earlier DNA-damaging chemotherapy. PBMC sorting kept live CD3+CD8+ cells without CD19 or CD56.

The receptor was isolated from a human donor with melanoma. Material: CD8+ T cells sorted from blood (inferred from file names), obtained from a patient given nivolumab and ipilimumab in sequence. This sequence joins TRBV4-3 and TRBJ2-7, with D tentatively TRBD2 (5 bases). CDR3 coding DNA: TGCGCCAGCAGCGAGGGTAGAGCCTACGAGCAGTACTTC. Translated, it gives CASSEGRAYEQYF.